The rows below give T cell receptor beta chains drawn from one sample of a study of blood T cell repertoires in COVID-19. Sequencing used immunoSEQ multiplex PCR; TCRdb keeps in-frame clones, though not all of them. The sample has 180,000 or so clones; about 90% are singletons. Sequencing was done on a sample of peripheral blood. These receptors were obtained from a man aged 35-49 years with active or convalescent COVID-19. The CDR3 runs from the conserved cysteine through the conserved F or W. D genes are given only for firm matches. A clone size is listed for some rows: how often the clone was seen (once, few, many), or a class if it is expanded.

d_call	clone_size	j_call	v_call	cdr3_aa	cdr3_nt
TRBD1	few	TRBJ1-1	TRBV9	CASSGGTARPTEAFF	TGTGCCAGCAGCGGGGGGACAGCGAGACCCACTGAAGCTTTCTTT
NA	NA	TRBJ1-1	TRBV6-1	CASSEVANTEAFF	TGTGCCAGCAGTGAAGTAGCGAACACTGAAGCTTTCTTT
NA	NA	TRBJ1-1	TRBV10-2	CASSEKGVRTEAFF	TGCGCCAGCAGTGAGAAGGGGGTGAGGACTGAAGCTTTCTTT
TRBD1	NA	TRBJ2-2	TRBV14	CASSRDSAGELFF	TGTGCCAGCAGCCGGGACAGCGCCGGGGAGCTGTTTTTT
NA	NA	TRBJ1-6	TRBV11-2	CASSARHREGADSPLHF	TGTGCCAGCAGCGCGAGGCACAGGGAGGGAGCCGATTCACCCCTCCACTTT
NA	NA	TRBJ1-6	TRBV4-2	CASSAIGGTNSPLHF	TGTGCCAGCAGCGCTATAGGCGGTACCAATTCACCCCTCCACTTT
TRBD1	NA	TRBJ1-3	TRBV6-5	CASKDREFGNTIYF	TGTGCCAGCAAGGACAGGGAATTCGGAAACACCATATATTTT
TRBD1	NA	TRBJ1-1	TRBV14	CASSHTGTGFTEAFF	TGTGCCAGCAGCCACACCGGGACAGGGTTTACTGAAGCTTTCTTT
TRBD2	NA	TRBJ2-1	TRBV6-2/TRBV6-3	CASSRTSGGYNEQFF	TGTGCCAGCAGCCGGACTAGCGGGGGATACAATGAGCAGTTCTTC
TRBD1	few	TRBJ2-3	TRBV6-5	CASSLGQGTDTQYF	TGTGCCAGCAGTCTGGGACAGGGAACAGATACGCAGTATTTT
NA	NA	TRBJ2-7	TRBV19	CASSISDSYEQYF	TGTGCCAGTAGTATTTCGGACAGCTACGAGCAGTACTTC
TRBD1	once	TRBJ1-4	TRBV4-1	CASSQSGTGDEKLFF	TGCGCCAGCAGCCAATCCGGGACAGGCGATGAAAAACTGTTTTTT
TRBD1	NA	TRBJ1-6	TRBV7-9	CASSSGTGVSPLHF	TGTGCCAGCAGCTCCGGGACAGGGGTTTCACCCCTCCACTTT
TRBD1	once	TRBJ2-2	TRBV13	CASRTTASGGETGELFF	TGTGCCAGCAGGACTACCGCCTCAGGGGGCGAGACCGGGGAGCTGTTTTTT
NA	NA	TRBJ2-7	TRBV24-1	CATSDLRDLKYEQYF	TGTGCCACCAGTGATTTGCGGGACTTAAAGTACGAGCAGTACTTC
NA	NA	TRBJ1-1	TRBV12-5	CASGGTGKTEAFF	TGTGCTAGTGGGGGGACTGGAAAAACTGAAGCTTTCTTT
TRBD2	NA	TRBJ2-3	TRBV4-1	CASSQPGLAGGTPGDTQYF	TGCGCCAGCAGCCAACCCGGACTAGCGGGGGGCACCCCGGGGGATACGCAGTATTTT
NA	NA	TRBJ2-3	TRBV11-2	CASSLVRRAGTDTQYF	TGTGCCAGCAGCTTAGTCCGACGCGCGGGCACAGATACGCAGTATTTT
NA	NA	TRBJ1-2	TRBV6-5	CASSSTGSRSGYTF	TGTGCCAGCAGCTCCACCGGGTCTAGGAGCGGCTACACCTTC
NA	NA	TRBJ1-6	TRBV6-2/TRBV6-3	CASTPDGGANSPLHF	TGTGCCAGCACCCCCGACGGGGGGGCCAATTCACCCCTCCACTTT